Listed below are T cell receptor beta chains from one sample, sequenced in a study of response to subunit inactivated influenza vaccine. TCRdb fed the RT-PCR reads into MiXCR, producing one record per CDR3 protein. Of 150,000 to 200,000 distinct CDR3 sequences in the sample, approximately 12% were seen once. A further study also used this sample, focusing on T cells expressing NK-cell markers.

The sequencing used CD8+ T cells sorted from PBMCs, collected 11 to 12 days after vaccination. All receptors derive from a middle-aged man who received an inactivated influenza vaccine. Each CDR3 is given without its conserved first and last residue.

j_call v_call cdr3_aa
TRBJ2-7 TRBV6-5 ASSYTSSGSLYSYEQY
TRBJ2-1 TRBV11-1 ASSLADLAGGFWEQF
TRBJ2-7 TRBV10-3 AISEMGPSVGYEQY
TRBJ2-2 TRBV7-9 ASSLRDWTGELF
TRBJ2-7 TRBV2 ASSEIFRDIGQY
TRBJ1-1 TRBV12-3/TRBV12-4 ASGIMNTEAF
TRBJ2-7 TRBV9 ASSSNPTGGIYEQY
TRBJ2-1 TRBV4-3 ASSPDAGGSHNEQF
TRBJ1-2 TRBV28 ASGAGTGAQYGYT
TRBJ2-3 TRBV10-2 ASRRTSESTDTQY
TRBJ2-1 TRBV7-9 ASSFSGGAYNEQF
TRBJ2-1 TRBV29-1 STSRTPYNEQF
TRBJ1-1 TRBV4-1 ASSQVTGTEAF
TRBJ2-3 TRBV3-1 ASSLQTGLAGAADTQY
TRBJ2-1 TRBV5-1 ASSLVSGDEQF
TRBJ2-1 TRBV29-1 SVDPRDNEQF
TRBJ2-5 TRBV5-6 ASSAGTGILKTQY
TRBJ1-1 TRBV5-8 ASRDMAEAF
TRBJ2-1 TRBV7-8 ASSLEQYGLSSYNEQF
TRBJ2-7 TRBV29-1 SVVGGSYEQY
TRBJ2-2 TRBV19 ASSIVGMNTGELF
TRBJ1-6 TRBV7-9 ASSDSPANSPLH
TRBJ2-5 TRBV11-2 ASSEWGGIETQY
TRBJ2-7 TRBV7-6 ASSPDFRVDEQY
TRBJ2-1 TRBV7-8 ASSLLPKSSYNEQF
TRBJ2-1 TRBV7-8 ASSLVALAGPESSYNEQF
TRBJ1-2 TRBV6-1 ASSQYSRDRNYGYT
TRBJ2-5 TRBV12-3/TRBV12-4 ASRDRETQY
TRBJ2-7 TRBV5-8 ASSRSGTTYEQY
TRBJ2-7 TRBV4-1 ASSPWGGGYEQY
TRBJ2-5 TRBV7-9 ASKLGLEGTQY
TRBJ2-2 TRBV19 ASRWGTGELF
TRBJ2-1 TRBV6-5 ASSYWGGTGYNEQF
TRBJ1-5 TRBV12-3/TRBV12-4 ASSLSTHQPQH
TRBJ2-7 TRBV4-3 ASSQYKGADSYEQY
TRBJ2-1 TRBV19 ASSIRGWGYYNEQF